The 10 T cell receptor beta chains below all came from one sample that was sequenced in a study of blood T cell repertoires in COVID-19 (dated by TCRdb to the early 2020s). The method was the immunoSEQ multiplex PCR assay. Held by TCRdb, this immuneACCESS table contains in-frame sequences only and omits some clones. Under half of the omission traces to an unresolved V gene where checked; the cause of the rest is unknown. The table for this sample lists some 150,000 clones; approximately 83% of them were counted only once. Together, the top ten hold roughly 7.3% of the sample. Input material: peripheral blood. The receptor set was obtained from a human donor in a cohort sampled during active COVID-19.

This clone showed up just a few times. This chain joins TRBV10-3 and TRBJ1-3, with a weak D call TRBD1 (5 bases). This CDR3 is 15 amino acids long. Trimming pared 8 bases from V and 6 bases from J, leaving 20 bases between. CDR1 and CDR2 (germline): ENHRY, SYGVKD. The CDR3 sequence: CAIFDPGQRENTIYF. The DNA for the CDR3 is TGTGCCATCTTTGATCCAGGGCAGCGGGAAAACACCATATATTTT.

V and J are TRBV5-1 and TRBJ2-7, with TRBD1 identical over 7 bases. V trimming: 4 bases; J trimming: 3 bases; junction bases outside the gene matches: 10. The germline V gene has CDR1 SGHRS and CDR2 YFSETQ. The length of the CDR3 is 15 residues. The CDR3 DNA reads as TGCGCCAGCAGCCCTGGATCGACAGGGCACTACGAGCAGTACTTC. Protein product: CASSPGSTGHYEQYF.

This chain connects TRBV6-5 to TRBJ2-7; 10 bases fit TRBD2. CDR1 and CDR2 (germline): MNHEY, SVGAGI. The CDR3 covers 15 residues. The junction had 6 bases not matched to a gene; V was cut back by 3 bases and J by 4 bases. The CDR3 region has the DNA TGTGCCAGCAGTTATAGGGCTAGCGGGGGATACGAGCAGTACTTC. It codes for CASSYRASGGYEQYF.

The rearrangement uses TRBV9 and TRBJ1-2, with 7 nucleotides matching TRBD1. Trimming at V came to 3 bases and at J to 6 bases, leaving 11 bases not matched to a gene. Germline V lookup: CDR1 SGDLS, CDR2 YYNGEE. The CDR3 is 15 residues long. CDR3 coding DNA: TGTGCCAGCAGCGGGTGGACAGGTCCCCTCAATGGCTACACCTTC. This translates into CASSGWTGPLNGYTF.

This chain uses TRBV6-5 with TRBJ2-3, with TRBD2 as a possible D gene (6 bases). Germline loops: CDR1 MNHEY, CDR2 SVGAGI. The CDR3 is made up of 14 amino acids. The V gene lost 5 bases and the J gene lost 5 bases, with 14 bases spanning the gap. The DNA for the CDR3 is TGTGCCAGCAGTATGCCAACGGGGGAAGATACGCAGTATTTT. Its translation: CASSMPTGEDTQYF.

This clone was detected only once. This chain links TRBV7-9 with TRBJ2-6; 10 nucleotides align to TRBD1. The CDR3 sequence is 17 residues long. Per the germline V gene, CDR1 is SEHNR and CDR2 is FQNEAQ (reference sequence). Trimming took 5 bases from V and 1 from J; bases not matched to a gene: 5. CDR3 nucleotide sequence: TGTGCCAGCAGCCTCGGGACAGGGGCTTCTGGGGCCAACGTCCTGACTTTC. Amino acid sequence: CASSLGTGASGANVLTF.

This clone was seen a handful of times. The V gene is TRBV7-9, the J gene TRBJ2-2; maybe TRBD1 (6 bases). This CDR3 has 15 residues. Trimming took off 4 bases at V and 1 base at J, with 10 bases between the two ends. CDR1 and CDR2 from the germline V gene are SEHNR and FQNEAQ (reference sequence). CDR3 DNA: TGTGCCAGCAGCTCCTTGACAGGGAACACCGGGGAGCTGTTTTTT. It yields the protein CASSSLTGNTGELFF.

V is TRBV12-3 or TRBV12-4 and J is TRBJ1-2; a weak D match, TRBD1 (5 bases). This CDR3 has 12 residues. Trimming took 5 bases from V and 14 from J, leaving 18 bases between them. Here the CDR3 DNA reads TGTGCCAGCAGTCCGGGTCGCGGGACGCGGACCTTC. Translation: CASSPGRGTRTF.

The chain employs TRBV11-2 and TRBJ1-2; D perhaps matches TRBD1 (5 bases). V was trimmed by 1 base and J by 7 bases, leaving 10 bases between them. The germline V gene has CDR1 SGHAT and CDR2 FQNNGV. The CDR3 extends over 13 amino acids. The CDR3 loop is CASSLAGRGGYTF. CDR3 DNA sequence: TGTGCCAGCAGCTTAGCAGGGCGTGGTGGCTACACCTTC.

This chain links TRBV19 with TRBJ2-1; 9 bases match TRBD1. J lost 7 bases, V lost 5 bases, and 9 bases had no gene match. In germline, CDR1 is LNHDA, CDR2 SQIVND (reference sequence). The CDR3 consists of 15 residues. The CDR3 DNA follows: TGTGCCAGTAGTCGAACCGGGACAGGGTTGAATGAGCAGTTCTTC. Residues: CASSRTGTGLNEQFF. The full variable domain, its missing parts supplied by reference TRBV19 and TRBJ2-1, is DGGITQSPKYLFRKEGQNVTLSCEQNLNHDAMYWYRQDPGQGLRLIYYSQIVNDFQKGDIAEGYSVSREKKESFPLTVTSAQKNPTAFYLCASSRTGTGLNEQFFGPGTRLTVL.